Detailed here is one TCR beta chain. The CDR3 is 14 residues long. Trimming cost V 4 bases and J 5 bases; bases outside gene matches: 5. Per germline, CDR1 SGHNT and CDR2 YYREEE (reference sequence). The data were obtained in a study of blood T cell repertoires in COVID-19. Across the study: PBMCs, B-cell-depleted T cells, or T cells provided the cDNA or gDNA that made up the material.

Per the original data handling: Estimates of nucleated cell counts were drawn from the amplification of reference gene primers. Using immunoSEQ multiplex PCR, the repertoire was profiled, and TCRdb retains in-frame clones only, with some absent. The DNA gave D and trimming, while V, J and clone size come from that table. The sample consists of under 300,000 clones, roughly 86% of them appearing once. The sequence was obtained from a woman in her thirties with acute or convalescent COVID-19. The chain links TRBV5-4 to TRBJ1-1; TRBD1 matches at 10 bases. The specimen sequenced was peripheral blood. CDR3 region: CASSKGQGSTEAFF. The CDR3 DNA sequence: TGTGCCAGCAGCAAGGGACAGGGGTCGACTGAAGCTTTCTTT.